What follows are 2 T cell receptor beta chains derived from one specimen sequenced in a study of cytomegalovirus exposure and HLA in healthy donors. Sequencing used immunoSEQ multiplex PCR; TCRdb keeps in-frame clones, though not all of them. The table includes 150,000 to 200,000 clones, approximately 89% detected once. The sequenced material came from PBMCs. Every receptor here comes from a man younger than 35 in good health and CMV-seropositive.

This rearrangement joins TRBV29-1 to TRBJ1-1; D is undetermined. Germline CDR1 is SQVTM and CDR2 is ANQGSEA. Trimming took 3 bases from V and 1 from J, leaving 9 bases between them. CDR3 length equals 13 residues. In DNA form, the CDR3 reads TGCAGCGTTGATCCTGAGTCGAACACTGAAGCTTTCTTT. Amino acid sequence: CSVDPESNTEAFF. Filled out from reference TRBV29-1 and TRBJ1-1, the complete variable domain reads SAVISQKPSRDICQRGTSLTIQCQVDSQVTMMFWYRQQPGQSLTLIATANQGSEATYESGFVIDKFPISRPNLTFSTLTVSNMSPEDSSIYLCSVDPESNTEAFFGQGTRLTVV.

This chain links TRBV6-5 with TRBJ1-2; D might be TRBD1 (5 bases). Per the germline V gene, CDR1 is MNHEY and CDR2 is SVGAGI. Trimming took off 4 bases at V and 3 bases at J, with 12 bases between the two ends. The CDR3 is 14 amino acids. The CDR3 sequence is CASSWGLLDYGYTF. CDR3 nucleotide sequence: TGTGCCAGCAGTTGGGGACTCCTGGACTATGGCTACACCTTC.